A selection of T cell receptor beta chains follows, all from one sample in a study of blood T cell repertoires in COVID-19. Libraries were prepared by immunoSEQ multiplex PCR; TCRdb keeps only in-frame clonotypes and omits some of them. The sample gives over 130,000 clones, roughly 85% of which show up once; over 2.5% is in the top ten. The material sequenced was peripheral blood. The source of these receptors is a man in his fifties or sixties with acute or convalescent COVID-19. The CDR3 runs from the conserved cysteine through the conserved F or W. D genes are given only for firm matches. Size values are once, few and many counts, or a class for expanded clones, and some rows have none.

>NA|TRBV7-8|TRBJ1-5|NA
CASSLAGGQPQHF
TGTGCCAGCAGCTTAGCGGGGGGGCAGCCCCAGCATTTT
>NA|TRBV5-1|TRBJ2-3|TRBD1
CASRPTGGRTDTQYF
TGCGCCAGCAGGCCGACAGGGGGCCGCACAGATACGCAGTATTTT
>NA|TRBV24-1|TRBJ1-4|TRBD1
CATSDAGGNEKLFF
TGTGCCACCAGTGATGCAGGGGGCAATGAAAAACTGTTTTTT
>once|TRBV19|TRBJ2-5|TRBD2
CASSMGGSRQETQYF
TGTGCCAGTAGTATGGGGGGGAGTCGGCAAGAGACCCAGTACTTC
>once|TRBV7-9|TRBJ1-3|NA
CASSLLTAGSGNTIYF
TGTGCCAGCAGCCTACTAACGGCGGGCTCTGGAAACACCATATATTTT
>NA|TRBV9|TRBJ2-1|TRBD1
CASSDHRGVTTNEQFF
TGTGCCAGCAGCGATCACAGGGGGGTGACTACGAATGAGCAGTTCTTC
>NA|TRBV6-6|TRBJ1-5|TRBD1
CASSPFQTGLSNQPQHF
TGTGCCAGCAGTCCATTCCAGACAGGGCTTAGCAATCAGCCCCAGCATTTT
>NA|TRBV7-2|TRBJ1-2|TRBD1
CASSLDGTEYGYTF
TGTGCCAGCAGCTTAGACGGGACAGAGTATGGCTACACCTTC
>NA|TRBV13|TRBJ2-7|TRBD1
CASSFRTGRFFNEQYF
TGTGCCAGCAGCTTTCGGACAGGGAGGTTTTTTAACGAGCAGTACTTC
>NA|TRBV5-4|TRBJ1-1|NA
CASRGGDSSEAFF
TGTGCCAGCAGAGGAGGGGACTCCTCCGAAGCTTTCTTT
>many|TRBV24-1|TRBJ1-2|NA
CATSDSREPNYGYTF
TGTGCCACCAGTGACTCCCGGGAACCCAATTATGGCTACACCTTC
>NA|TRBV19|TRBJ2-7|TRBD2
CASSTSSSGRASYEQYF
TGTGCCAGTAGTACGTCCTCTAGCGGGAGGGCCTCCTACGAGCAGTACTTC
>NA|TRBV15|TRBJ2-5|NA
CATSRGGGTETQYF
TGTGCCACCAGCAGAGGCGGAGGGACAGAGACCCAGTACTTC
>NA|TRBV27|TRBJ2-1|NA
CASSSPGLNNEQFF
TGTGCCAGCAGTTCCCCCGGACTCAACAATGAGCAGTTCTTC
>NA|TRBV12-3/TRBV12-4|TRBJ2-7|NA
CASSKDSSYEQYF
TGTGCCAGCAGTAAAGACAGCTCCTACGAGCAGTACTTC
>NA|TRBV5-1|TRBJ1-4|NA
CASSLESGDEKLFF
TGCGCCAGCAGCTTGGAAAGCGGGGATGAAAAACTGTTTTTT
>NA|TRBV19|TRBJ1-1|NA
CASSSSDFLPNTEAFF
TGTGCCAGTAGTAGTTCAGATTTTTTGCCGAACACTGAAGCTTTCTTT
>NA|TRBV19|TRBJ2-7|NA
CASSIRPRHYEQYF
TGTGCCAGTAGTATCAGGCCCCGCCACTACGAGCAGTACTTC
>NA|TRBV3-1/TRBV3-2|TRBJ2-7|TRBD2
CASSQGGGGGTYEQYF
TGTGCCAGCAGCCAGGGCGGCGGGGGAGGAACCTACGAGCAGTACTTC
>NA|TRBV19|TRBJ1-1|NA
CASSIDQGRLGAFF
TGTGCCAGTAGTATAGACCAGGGAAGGTTAGGAGCTTTCTTT
>NA|TRBV7-6|TRBJ2-5|NA
CASSLTGQTYQETQYF
TGTGCCAGCAGCCTTACAGGGCAGACTTACCAAGAGACCCAGTACTTC
>few|TRBV9|TRBJ2-1|TRBD2
CASSEPGLDIEQFF
TGTGCCAGCAGCGAACCGGGACTAGATATTGAGCAGTTCTTC
>once|TRBV10-3|TRBJ2-6|NA
CAISDPVSYSGANVLTF
TGTGCCATCAGTGACCCCGTTTCCTACTCTGGGGCCAACGTCCTGACTTTC
>NA|TRBV6-5|TRBJ2-2|NA
CASRRLLNTGELFF
TGTGCCAGCAGGCGGCTTCTGAACACCGGGGAGCTGTTTTTT
>NA|TRBV6-5|TRBJ1-6|NA
CAIRAQGKSPLHF
TGTGCAATAAGAGCACAGGGAAAATCACCCCTCCACTTT
>NA|TRBV25-1|TRBJ2-5|TRBD2
CASSEYGLAGGRGETQYF
TGTGCCAGCAGTGAATATGGACTAGCGGGAGGGCGTGGGGAGACCCAGTACTTC
>NA|TRBV3-1/TRBV3-2|TRBJ2-3|NA
CASSLQGSTDTQYF
TGTGCCAGCAGCCTGCAGGGTAGCACAGATACGCAGTATTTT
>NA|TRBV25-1|TRBJ2-3|NA
CASSASGTDTQYF
TGTGCCAGCAGTGCCTCAGGGACAGATACGCAGTATTTT
>NA|TRBV6-1|TRBJ2-2|TRBD2
CASSGETSGRPYSTGELFF
TGTGCCAGCAGTGGGGAGACTAGCGGGAGGCCCTACTCCACCGGGGAGCTGTTTTTT
>few|TRBV10-2|TRBJ2-2|TRBD1
CASRPGQTTGELFF
TGCGCCAGCAGGCCGGGACAGACCACCGGGGAGCTGTTTTTT
>NA|TRBV28|TRBJ1-3|TRBD1
CASSPQGARNTIYF
TGTGCCAGCAGCCCACAGGGGGCAAGAAACACCATATATTTT
>NA|TRBV3-1/TRBV3-2|TRBJ2-5|NA
CASSATGGETQYF
TGTGCCAGCAGCGCGACAGGTGGGGAGACCCAGTACTTC
>NA|TRBV27|TRBJ1-2|NA
CASSLGPPIFSNYGYTF
TGTGCCAGCAGTTTGGGCCCCCCCATCTTTTCTAACTATGGCTACACCTTC
>NA|TRBV11-2|TRBJ1-1|NA
CASSLGSNTEAFF
TGTGCCAGCAGCTTAGGGAGCAACACTGAAGCTTTCTTT
>NA|TRBV10-1|TRBJ1-1|NA
CASSDHGVPSVNTEAFF
TGCGCCAGCAGTGACCACGGGGTGCCATCCGTGAACACTGAAGCTTTCTTT
>NA|TRBV7-9|TRBJ2-7|NA
CASSLGSSGSSYEQYF
TGTGCCAGCAGCTTAGGGAGTAGCGGTAGCTCCTACGAGCAGTACTTC
>NA|TRBV30|TRBJ2-3|NA
CAWSAHTDTQYF
TGTGCCTGGAGTGCCCACACAGATACGCAGTATTTT
>once|TRBV10-3|TRBJ1-3|NA
CAISAQNSGNTIYF
TGTGCCATCAGTGCTCAGAACTCTGGAAACACCATATATTTT
>NA|TRBV7-9|TRBJ1-1|NA
CASSTTGYTEAFF
TGTGCCAGCAGCACAACAGGGTACACTGAAGCTTTCTTT
>NA|TRBV19|TRBJ1-1|TRBD1
CASSTQGAHRDEAFF
TGTGCCAGTAGTACCCAGGGGGCGCATCGTGATGAAGCTTTCTTT
>NA|TRBV28|TRBJ1-2|NA
CASGKGGGEGGYTF
TGTGCCAGCGGCAAGGGAGGGGGTGAAGGTGGCTACACCTTC
>NA|TRBV5-4|TRBJ2-5|TRBD2
CASSADLAGGPGTETQYF
TGTGCCAGCAGCGCGGACCTAGCGGGAGGGCCCGGCACAGAGACCCAGTACTTC
>NA|TRBV6-5|TRBJ1-4|NA
CASSYRGRANEKLFF
TGTGCCAGCAGTTACAGGGGGAGGGCTAATGAAAAACTGTTTTTT
>once|TRBV7-2|TRBJ2-1|NA
CASSFGGGGYNEQFF
TGTGCCAGCAGCTTTGGGGGGGGCGGGTACAATGAGCAGTTCTTC
>NA|TRBV4-1|TRBJ1-1|TRBD1
CASSQDSRTGGTEAFF
TGCGCCAGCAGCCAAGATAGTAGGACAGGGGGCACTGAAGCTTTCTTT
>NA|TRBV5-1|TRBJ1-5|NA
CASSPDKDQPQHF
TGCGCCAGCAGCCCGGACAAGGATCAGCCCCAGCATTTT
>NA|TRBV7-6|TRBJ2-2|NA
CASSYTLQGNTGELFF
TGTGCCAGCAGCTATACACTACAGGGTAACACCGGGGAGCTGTTTTTT
>NA|TRBV6-5|TRBJ1-2|NA
CASHGGPRGAF
TGTGCCAGCCATGGGGGTCCGCGGGGTGCCTTC